These T cell receptor beta chains were read from a single sample in a study of cytomegalovirus exposure and HLA in healthy donors. Libraries were prepared by immunoSEQ multiplex PCR; TCRdb keeps only in-frame clonotypes and omits some of them. The sample contains hundreds of thousands of clones, less than 90% of which appear only once. Sequenced material: PBMCs. The receptors here all came from a man aged 18 to 29 in good health and CMV-seropositive. Each CDR3 is given without its conserved first and last residue. D genes are given only for firm matches.

ASSVDGANTEAF | . | TRBV9
ASTQGNTGELF | . | TRBV2
ASSLGESTVYEQY | . | TRBV5-4
ASSYQGAYEQY | TRBD1 | TRBV7-9
ASSLSGGGGNQPQH | . | TRBV27
ASSYSVGGAYEQY | . | TRBV6-5
ASSFNTGELF | . | TRBV27
ASSQNDRGLNQPQH | TRBD1 | TRBV4-2
ASSENRGGQPQH | TRBD1 | TRBV6-1
ASSQGTSGGETQY | TRBD2 | TRBV4-3
ASALTGEAGYT | TRBD1 | TRBV6-5
ASSPSRSGELF | . | TRBV18
SVQSPGRGRGGYT | . | TRBV29-1
ASSQDFGRTYEQY | . | TRBV4-1
ASSQRSGGYEQY | TRBD2 | TRBV4-3
ASSSGGGLSYEQY | . | TRBV7-2
ATSRANAGETQY | . | TRBV15
ASSLSPGGAYEQY | . | TRBV5-4
ASSLLEQGGQPQH | . | TRBV5-8
ASSDGPSSSMY | . | TRBV6-1
ASSQDVQTNNQPQH | . | TRBV4-1
ASSLVGRGRGGELF | TRBD1 | TRBV28
SVGLVHENIQY | . | TRBV29-1
ASSYSGPSNQPQH | . | TRBV6-5
ASSVTLWGTAIYEQY | TRBD1 | TRBV5-1
ASSPSPGAETQY | . | TRBV18
ASSQGGPSYNEQF | . | TRBV4-1
ASSQVETRWGNQPQH | . | TRBV4-1
ASSPIPTGNEQY | TRBD1 | TRBV27
ASQTGPAYEQY | . | TRBV10-3
ASSFRDPQETQY | . | TRBV5-1
ATTGEGSYNEQF | . | TRBV6-1
ASRIYPTSGSGTQY | TRBD2 | TRBV28
ASSLAVISYEQY | . | TRBV5-6
SVPGQGNEQY | TRBD1 | TRBV29-1
SVVGGRYTEAF | . | TRBV29-1
ASIPWYRKTYGYT | . | TRBV9
ASSQEGQGGGKLF | TRBD1 | TRBV4-1
ASSGGLGDTQY | TRBD2 | TRBV6-1
ASSQEISGRWNEQY | TRBD2 | TRBV4-2
ASSLNTGASQPQH | TRBD1 | TRBV18
ASSSRQADYEQY | . | TRBV11-2
ASSLTSGRPDTQY | TRBD2 | TRBV19
ASSTGLGSYNEQF | TRBD2 | TRBV19
ASSTGVYNEQF | . | TRBV6-5
ASSRTIGSSYNEQF | . | TRBV5-1
ASSTWRTSGSGEQY | TRBD2 | TRBV19
ASALRAGGLEQY | TRBD2 | TRBV4-1
SVRLDRVPHEQY | TRBD1 | TRBV29-1
ASSEPLDRAGELF | TRBD1 | TRBV6-1
ASSLEPTDHNEKLF | . | TRBV5-1
ASSLVPGNTEAF | . | TRBV11-2
ASSPWTAQETQY | . | TRBV18
ASTFTGGVGELF | TRBD1 | TRBV28
ASTPTGKRHYGYT | . | TRBV7-9
ASSLAGTGPETQY | TRBD1 | TRBV5-1
ASSAGTGSYSNQPQH | TRBD1 | TRBV2
ASSGGAVAEAF | . | TRBV28